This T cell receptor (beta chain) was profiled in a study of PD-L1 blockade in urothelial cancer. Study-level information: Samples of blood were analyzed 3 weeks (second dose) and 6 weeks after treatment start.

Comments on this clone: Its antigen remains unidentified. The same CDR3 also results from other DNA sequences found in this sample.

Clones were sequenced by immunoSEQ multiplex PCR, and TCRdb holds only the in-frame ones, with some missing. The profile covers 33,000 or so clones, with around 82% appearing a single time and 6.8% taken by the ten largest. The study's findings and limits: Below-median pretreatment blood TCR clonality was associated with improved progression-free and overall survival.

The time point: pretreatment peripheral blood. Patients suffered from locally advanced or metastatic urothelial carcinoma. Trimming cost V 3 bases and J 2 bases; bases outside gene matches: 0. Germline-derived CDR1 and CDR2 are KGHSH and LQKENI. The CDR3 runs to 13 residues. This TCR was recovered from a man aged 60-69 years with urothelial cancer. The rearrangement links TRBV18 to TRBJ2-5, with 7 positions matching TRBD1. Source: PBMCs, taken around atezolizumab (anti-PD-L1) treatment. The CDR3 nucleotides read TGTGCCAGCTCACCGGGACAGCAAGAGACCCAGTACTTC. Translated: CASSPGQQETQYF.